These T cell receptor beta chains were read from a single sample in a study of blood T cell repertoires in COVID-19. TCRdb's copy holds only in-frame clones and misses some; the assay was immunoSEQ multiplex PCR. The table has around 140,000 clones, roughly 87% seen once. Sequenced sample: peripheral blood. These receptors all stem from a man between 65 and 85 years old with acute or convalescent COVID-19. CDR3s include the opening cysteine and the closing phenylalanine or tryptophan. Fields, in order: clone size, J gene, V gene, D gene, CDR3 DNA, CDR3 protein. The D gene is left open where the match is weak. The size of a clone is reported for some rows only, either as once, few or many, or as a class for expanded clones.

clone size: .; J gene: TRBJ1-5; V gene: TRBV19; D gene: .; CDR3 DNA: TGTGCCAGTAGTATAATCGGGGAGTATCAGCCCCAGCATTTT; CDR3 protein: CASSIIGEYQPQHF
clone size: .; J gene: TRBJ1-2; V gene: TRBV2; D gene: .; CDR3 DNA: TGTGCCAGCAGTGAAGCGCTGGCGGGCCGTGGCTACACCTTC; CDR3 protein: CASSEALAGRGYTF
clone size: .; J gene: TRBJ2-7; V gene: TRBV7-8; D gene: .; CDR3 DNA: TGTGCCAGCAGCTACCGCGGCGGGGAATTTGCCTACGAGCAGTACTTC; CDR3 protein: CASSYRGGEFAYEQYF
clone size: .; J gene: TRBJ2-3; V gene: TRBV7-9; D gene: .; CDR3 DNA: TGTGCCAGCAGCGCGGGTCGATTCACAGATACGCAGTATTTT; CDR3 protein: CASSAGRFTDTQYF
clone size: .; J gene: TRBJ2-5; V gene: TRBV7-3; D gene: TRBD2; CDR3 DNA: TGTGCCAGCAGCTTAACTGGAGCGGGAGCCCGCCAAGAGACCCAGTACTTC; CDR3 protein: CASSLTGAGARQETQYF
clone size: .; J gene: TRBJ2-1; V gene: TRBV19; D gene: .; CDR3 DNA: TGTGCCAGTAGCACACTAGGGAGCTCCTACAATGAGCAGTTCTTC; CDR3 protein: CASSTLGSSYNEQFF
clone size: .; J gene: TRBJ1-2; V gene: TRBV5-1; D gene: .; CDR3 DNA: TGCGCCAGCAGCTTGGACAGGGCCGGAGGCTACACCTTC; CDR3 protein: CASSLDRAGGYTF
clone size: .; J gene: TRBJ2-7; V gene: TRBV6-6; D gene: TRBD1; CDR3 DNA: TGTGCCAGCAGTTACGACAGGGGTATTGTAGAGCAGTACTTC; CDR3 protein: CASSYDRGIVEQYF
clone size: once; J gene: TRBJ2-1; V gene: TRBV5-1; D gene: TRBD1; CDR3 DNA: TGCGCCAGCAGCCAGTTGGGACAGGTCAATGAGCAGTTCTTC; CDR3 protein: CASSQLGQVNEQFF
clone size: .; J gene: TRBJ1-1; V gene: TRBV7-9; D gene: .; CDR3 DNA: TGTGCCAGCAGCTTTTCAAACGCTATGAACACTGAAGCTTTCTTT; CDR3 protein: CASSFSNAMNTEAFF
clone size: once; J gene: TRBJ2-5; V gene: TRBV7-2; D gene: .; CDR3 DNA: TGTGCCAGCAGCCGTTTAGGACTCGGGGAGACCCAGTACTTC; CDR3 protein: CASSRLGLGETQYF
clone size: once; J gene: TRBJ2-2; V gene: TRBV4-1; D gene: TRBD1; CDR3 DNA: TGCGCCAGCAGCCAAGATAGGGACAGGGTTGGCGGGGAGCTGTTTTTT; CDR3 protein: CASSQDRDRVGGELFF
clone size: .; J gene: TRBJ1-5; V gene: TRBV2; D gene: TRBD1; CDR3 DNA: TGTGCCAGCAGTGAGCGGACAGGGGTACCGCCCCAGCATTTT; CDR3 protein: CASSERTGVPPQHF
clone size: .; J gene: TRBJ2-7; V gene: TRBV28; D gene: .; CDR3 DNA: TGTGCCAGCCGGATCAGGGACTACGAGCAGTACTTC; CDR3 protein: CASRIRDYEQYF
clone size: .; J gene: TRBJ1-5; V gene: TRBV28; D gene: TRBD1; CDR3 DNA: TGTGCCAGCACCACGACAGGGAGAATAAATCAGCCCCAGCATTTT; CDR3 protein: CASTTTGRINQPQHF
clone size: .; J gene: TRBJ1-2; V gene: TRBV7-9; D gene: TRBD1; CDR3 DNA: TGTGCCAGCAGCTTTACAGGGGAGTATGGCTACACCTTC; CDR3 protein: CASSFTGEYGYTF
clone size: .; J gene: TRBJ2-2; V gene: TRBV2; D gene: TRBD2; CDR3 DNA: TGTGCCAGCAGTTTAAGCGGGAGAGGGACCGGGGAGCTGTTTTTT; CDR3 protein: CASSLSGRGTGELFF
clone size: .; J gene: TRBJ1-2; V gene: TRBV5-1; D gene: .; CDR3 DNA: TGCGCCAGCAGCTTGGCCGCGGATGGCTACACCTTC; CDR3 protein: CASSLAADGYTF
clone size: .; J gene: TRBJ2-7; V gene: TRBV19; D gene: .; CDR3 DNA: TGTGCCAGTAGTATAAGCGGCGGGATGACCTACGAGCAGTACTTC; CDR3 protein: CASSISGGMTYEQYF
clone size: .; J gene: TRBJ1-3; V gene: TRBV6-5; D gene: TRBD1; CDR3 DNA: TGTGCCAGCAGATTACATCCGGGACAGGCAAACACCATATATTTT; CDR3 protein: CASRLHPGQANTIYF
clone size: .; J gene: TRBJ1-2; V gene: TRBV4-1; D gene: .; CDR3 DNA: TGCGCCAGCAGCCAAGAAAGCGCAGGATCGGGCGGGTCCACCTTC; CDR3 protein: CASSQESAGSGGSTF
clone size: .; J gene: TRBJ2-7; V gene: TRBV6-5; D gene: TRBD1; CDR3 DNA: TGTGCCAGCAGCTTCCGGGACAGGGTCCACGAGCAGTACTTC; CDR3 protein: CASSFRDRVHEQYF
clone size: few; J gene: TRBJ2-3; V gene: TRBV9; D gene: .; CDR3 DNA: TGTGCCAGCAGCGTTTCACAGGCGGAGACAGATACGCAGTATTTT; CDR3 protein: CASSVSQAETDTQYF
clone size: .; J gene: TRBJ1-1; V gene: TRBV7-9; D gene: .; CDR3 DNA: TGTGCCAGCAGCTCCCTCGACGAGGATCAGGCTTTCTTT; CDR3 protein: CASSSLDEDQAFF
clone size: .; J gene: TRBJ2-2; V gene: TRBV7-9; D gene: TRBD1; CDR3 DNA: TGTGCCAGCAGCAACGACAGGGAGTCGCGGGAGCTGTTTTTT; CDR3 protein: CASSNDRESRELFF
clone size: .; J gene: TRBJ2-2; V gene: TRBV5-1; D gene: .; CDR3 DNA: TGCGCCAGCAGACTGGACACCGGGGAGCTGTTTTTT; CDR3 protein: CASRLDTGELFF
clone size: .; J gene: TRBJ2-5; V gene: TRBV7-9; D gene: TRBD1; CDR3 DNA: TGTGCCAGCAGCTCACCGGGACAGGGAGAGACCCAGTACTTC; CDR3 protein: CASSSPGQGETQYF
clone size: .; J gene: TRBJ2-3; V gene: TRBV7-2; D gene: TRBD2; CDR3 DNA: TGTGCCAGCAGCTTAGGTCTAGCGGATCCGTTTATGAGAGATACGCAGTATTTT; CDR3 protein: CASSLGLADPFMRDTQYF
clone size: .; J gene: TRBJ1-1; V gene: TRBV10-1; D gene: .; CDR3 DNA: TGCGCCAGCAGTGAAAGCCCGGGGGCTGAAGCTTTCTTT; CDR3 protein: CASSESPGAEAFF